What follows describes a single TCR beta chain. What it recognizes is unknown. A multiplex PCR was run with 60 Vbeta primers and 13 Jbeta primers. Sequencing was performed with immunoSEQ multiplex PCR; in TCRdb, only in-frame clones are kept and a portion is missing. Among just over 200,000 clones, under 85% were seen once, and the ten largest hold about 1.7%. These data come from a study of cytomegalovirus exposure and HLA in healthy donors. Findings and limits, study-wide: Fewer N-insertions (relative to the roughly 610-donor mean) were reportedly seen in an Asian-associated ancestry cluster in a later analysis. Association of approximately 16,000 TCR beta sequences with HLA alleles was found at 0.05 false discovery rate in a later analysis. Later analysis placed DRB1 highest and HLA-C lowest in TCR association rates, which differed by HLA locus. Sequencing artifact likely explains a cluster of highly shared sequence variants.

CDR1 is MDHEN and CDR2 is SYDVKM in the germline V gene. Trimming took 8 bases from V and 6 from J; bases not matched to a gene: 6. This CDR3 has 13 residues. This receptor was taken from a man in his fifties in good health and CMV-seronegative. The sequenced sample was PBMCs. The gene calls are TRBV28 and TRBJ2-4; 8 bases line up with TRBD1. DNA of the CDR3: TGTGCCAGCGCTAACAGGGGGGCAAACATTCAGTACTTC. It encodes CASANRGANIQYF.